This TCR beta chain was profiled in a study of CD8 T cells in ankylosing spondylitis. The study's findings and limits: The study identified a TCR beta motif of under ten highly homologous variants that appeared characteristic of ankylosing spondylitis blood. The authors reported significant enrichment of disease-linked clones in matched ankylosing spondylitis synovial fluid.

V gave up 4 bases and J gave up 1 base, with 11 bases separating them. CDR3 length: 14 residues. The germline gives CDR1 SGDLS, CDR2 YYNGEE. TCRdb used MiXCR to reprocess the 5' RACE reads, holding one entry per CDR3 protein. The table records 380,000 or so distinct CDR3 sequences, around 20% of them present only once. This clonotype was seen a handful of times. The antigen is unknown. The chain carries TRBV9 and TRBJ1-1; D gene unclear. This clonotype was obtained from a male donor with ankylosing spondylitis or in good health (not recorded which). The sequenced sample consisted of blood, either unsorted or a sorted T cell fraction (not recorded which). Here the CDR3 reads CASSPSVSNTEAFF. The CDR3 DNA sequence: TGTGCCAGCAGCCCCTCCGTGTCGAACACTGAAGCTTTCTTT.